The 19 T cell receptor beta chains listed next were all sequenced from one sample in a study of OX40 agonist ivuxolimab in advanced cancers. TCRdb's table, derived via immunoSEQ multiplex PCR, lists solely in-frame clones and lacks some. The sample records tens of thousands of clones, 85% to 95% being singletons. The sequences come from CD4+ or CD8+ T cells sorted from blood, collected in a trial of the OX40 agonist ivuxolimab. These receptors were collected from an adult with an advanced solid tumor such as melanoma, head and neck, liver or kidney cancer.

The chain carries TRBV27 and TRBJ2-3, with D possibly matching TRBD1 (6 bases). Germline CDR1 reads MNHEY; CDR2 reads SMNVEV (reference sequence). V was trimmed by 6 bases and J by 3 bases, leaving 19 bases between them. CDR3 length: 16 amino acids. The chain's CDR3 is CASSSPQRQVTDTQYF. The CDR3 region has the DNA TGTGCCAGCAGCTCCCCGCAAAGACAGGTAACAGATACGCAGTATTTT.

V usage is TRBV18 and J usage is TRBJ2-5; D unclear. CDR1 is KGHSH, CDR2 LQKENI, per germline. This CDR3 is 15 amino acids long. V lost 3 bases to trimming and J lost 1 base, with 12 bases between them. The chain's CDR3 is CASSPPERSQETQYF. The CDR3 region has the DNA TGTGCCAGCTCACCCCCAGAACGAAGCCAAGAGACCCAGTACTTC. Using reference TRBV18 and TRBJ2-5 for the parts outside the CDR3, the full variable domain is NAGVMQNPRHLVRRRGQEARLRCSPMKGHSHVYWYRQLPEEGLKFMVYLQKENIIDESGMPKERFSAEFPKEGPSILRIQQVVRGDSAAYFCASSPPERSQETQYFGPGTRLLVL.

The gene calls are TRBV2 and TRBJ1-2; maybe TRBD1 (5 bases). The CDR3 totals 11 residues. The germline gives CDR1 SNHLY, CDR2 FYNNEI. The V end lost 4 bases, the J end lost 7 bases, and 7 bases lay between the germline ends. Here the CDR3 reads CASSGTIGYTF. The CDR3, as DNA: TGTGCCAGCAGTGGGACAATTGGCTACACCTTC.

The genes are TRBV28 and TRBJ2-3; 8 bases match TRBD1. This CDR3 is 15 amino acids long. Germline CDR1 MDHEN, CDR2 SYDVKM. J was trimmed by 1 base and V by 2 bases; bases with no gene match: 2. CDR3 sequence reads: CASSLGQGRTDTQYF. CDR3 nucleotide sequence: TGTGCCAGCAGTTTAGGACAGGGACGCACAGATACGCAGTATTTT.

The gene calls are TRBV6-5 and TRBJ1-5; D remains ambiguous. The germline V gene encodes CDR1 MNHEY and CDR2 SVGAGI. The CDR3 totals 13 residues. V dropped 0 bases and J dropped 10 bases, with 10 bases sitting between them. CDR3 in DNA: TGTGCCAGCAGTTACTCCGAGGAGGAACCCCAGCATTTT. As protein: CASSYSEEEPQHF.

A note on this clone: The sample holds other DNA sequences that translate to the same CDR3. V gene TRBV6-4 combines with J gene TRBJ1-2; tentative D call: TRBD1 (5 bases). Germline CDR1 and CDR2: MRHNA and SNTAGT. The V gene lost 6 bases and the J gene lost 8 bases, with 10 bases spanning the gap. The CDR3 sequence is 11 residues long. Here the CDR3 reads CASSSAGGYTF. Here the CDR3 DNA reads TGTGCCAGCAGCTCCGCAGGGGGCTACACCTTC.

The chain recombines TRBV7-9 with TRBJ2-2, with 10 bases lining up with TRBD2. Germline lookup yields CDR1 SEHNR and CDR2 FQNEAQ (reference sequence). The CDR3 totals 15 residues. V shed 5 bases, J shed 5 bases, and the junction held 5 bases outside the gene matches. CDR3 loop: CASSPSGGWTGELFF. CDR3 bases: TGTGCCAGCAGCCCTAGCGGGGGATGGACCGGGGAGCTGTTTTTT.

The V call is TRBV2, the J call TRBJ2-7; tentatively, D is TRBD1 (5 bases). Germline lookup yields CDR1 SNHLY and CDR2 FYNNEI. The CDR3 contains 12 residues. V was trimmed by 8 bases and J by 3 bases, leaving 11 bases between them. CDR3 residues: CASDRDLYEQYF. CDR3 in DNA: TGTGCCAGCGACAGAGACCTCTACGAGCAGTACTTC.

The CDR3: CASRTSVTDTQYF. The CDR3 region has the DNA TGTGCCAGCAGGACTAGCGTCACAGATACGCAGTATTTT. V usage is TRBV5-5 and J usage is TRBJ2-3; 8 nucleotides match TRBD2. CDR1 SGHKS and CDR2 YYEKEE come from the germline V gene (reference sequence). The CDR3 runs to 13 residues. V lost 5 bases, J lost 2 bases, and 1 base stayed unmatched. The full variable domain, completed using reference TRBV5-5 and TRBJ2-3, is DAGVTQSPTHLIKTRGQQVTLRCSPISGHKSVSWYQQVLGQGPQFIFQYYEKEERGRGNFPDRFSARQFPNYSSELNVNALLLGDSALYLCASRTSVTDTQYFGPGTRLTVL.

This chain connects TRBV27 to TRBJ2-1; D could derive from TRBD1 or TRBD2 (6 bases each). V lost 10 bases and J lost 2, with 15 bases in between. Germline V CDR1 and CDR2: MNHEY, SMNVEV (reference sequence). This CDR3 is built from 14 residues. The CDR3 DNA reads TGTGCCACCAGGGGTGCTAGCGCCTACAATGAGCAGTTCTTC. As protein: CATRGASAYNEQFF.

The chain uses TRBV19 and TRBJ1-5; 7 bases map to TRBD1. CDR1 is LNHDA, CDR2 SQIVND, per germline (reference sequence). This CDR3 contains 15 residues. V lost 8 bases to trimming and J lost 3 bases; unmatched junction nucleotides: 10. The CDR3 DNA sequence: TGTGCCAGTTCCCCCACAGGGGTAGCCAATCAGCCCCAGCATTTT. Its protein product is CASSPTGVANQPQHF.

The chain recombines TRBV11-2 with TRBJ2-5, with D possibly matching TRBD1 (6 bases). Germline CDR1 reads SGHAT; CDR2 reads FQNNGV. The CDR3 is made up of 14 amino acids. V shed 2 bases and J shed 5 bases, with 12 bases lying between them. CDR3 in amino acids: CASSLSPGVETQYF. CDR3 bases: TGTGCCAGCAGCTTAAGCCCAGGGGTGGAGACCCAGTACTTC.

This clone was seen more than once but under ten times. The gene calls are TRBV6-5 and TRBJ1-2; D remains ambiguous. The CDR3 length is 14 residues. Trimming removed 5 bases from V and 4 bases from J, with 14 bases in between. Germline V lookup: CDR1 MNHEY, CDR2 SVGAGI. CDR3 bases: TGTGCCAGCAGTCGCTCCACGAGTTTCTATGGCTACACCTTC. This codes for CASSRSTSFYGYTF.

This rearrangement joins TRBV2 to TRBJ2-2, with D maybe TRBD1 (6 bases). Germline loops: CDR1 SNHLY, CDR2 FYNNEI. Trimming cost V 7 bases and J 6 bases, with 15 bases left between them. CDR3 length: 14 amino acids. The DNA of the CDR3 is TGTGCCAGCATTTTGATGAACAGGGCCGGGGAGCTGTTTTTT. Its translation is CASILMNRAGELFF.

The CDR3 region is CASSHRDSEQYF. The DNA of the CDR3 is TGTGCCAGCAGCCACCGGGACAGTGAGCAGTACTTC. The J gene is TRBJ2-7, the V gene TRBV11-3, with 7 nucleotides matching TRBD1. Losses at the gene ends were 5 bases for V and 7 bases for J; bases not matched to a gene: 5. This CDR3 comprises 12 residues. Germline assignment: CDR1 SGHNT and CDR2 YENEEA. Full variable domain (remainder filled in from reference TRBV11-3 and TRBJ2-7): EAGVVQSPRYKIIEKKQPVAFWCNPISGHNTLYWYLQNLGQGPELLIRYENEEAVDDSQLPKDRFSAERLKGVDSTLKIQPAELGDSAVYLCASSHRDSEQYFGPGTRLTVT.

The genes are TRBV11-3 and TRBJ2-7, with TRBD2 matching 11 bases. This CDR3 is 15 amino acids long. CDR1 is SGHNT and CDR2 is YENEEA in the germline V gene. V lost 5 bases and J lost 0; bases outside the gene matches: 3. CDR3 protein: CASSEGTSGSYEQYF. The CDR3 DNA follows: TGTGCCAGCAGCGAAGGGACTAGCGGCTCCTACGAGCAGTACTTC.

This chain joins TRBV7-9 and TRBJ1-3; D perhaps matches TRBD1 (5 bases). Trimming stripped 1 base from V and 0 bases from J, with 7 bases between. The CDR3 loop spans 15 amino acids. Germline V gene data show CDR1 as SEHNR and CDR2 as FQNEAQ (reference sequence). DNA for the CDR3: TGTGCCAGCAGCTTAGGACAGAGCTCTGGAAACACCATATATTTT. Amino acid sequence: CASSLGQSSGNTIYF.

In regard to this clone: Other DNA sequences from this sample encode an identical CDR3 as well. The chain recombines TRBV4-2 with TRBJ2-3; D uncertain. V was cut by 1 base and J by 4 bases, with 6 bases left in between. Germline lookup yields CDR1 LGHNA and CDR2 YNFKEQ. This CDR3 contains 13 residues. The CDR3 loop reads CASSQGTADTQYF. The CDR3 DNA sequence: TGTGCCAGCAGCCAAGGGACGGCAGATACGCAGTATTTT.

The rearrangement uses TRBV7-2 and TRBJ2-2, with 7 bases matching TRBD2. CDR1 and CDR2 (germline): SGHTA, FQGNSA. This CDR3 contains 17 residues. V was pared by 4 bases and J by 8 bases, with 16 bases of the junction left unmatched. CDR3 amino acids: CASSSYRERGTRGELFF. The CDR3, as DNA: TGTGCCAGCAGCTCTTATCGGGAGCGGGGTACACGAGGGGAGCTGTTTTTT.